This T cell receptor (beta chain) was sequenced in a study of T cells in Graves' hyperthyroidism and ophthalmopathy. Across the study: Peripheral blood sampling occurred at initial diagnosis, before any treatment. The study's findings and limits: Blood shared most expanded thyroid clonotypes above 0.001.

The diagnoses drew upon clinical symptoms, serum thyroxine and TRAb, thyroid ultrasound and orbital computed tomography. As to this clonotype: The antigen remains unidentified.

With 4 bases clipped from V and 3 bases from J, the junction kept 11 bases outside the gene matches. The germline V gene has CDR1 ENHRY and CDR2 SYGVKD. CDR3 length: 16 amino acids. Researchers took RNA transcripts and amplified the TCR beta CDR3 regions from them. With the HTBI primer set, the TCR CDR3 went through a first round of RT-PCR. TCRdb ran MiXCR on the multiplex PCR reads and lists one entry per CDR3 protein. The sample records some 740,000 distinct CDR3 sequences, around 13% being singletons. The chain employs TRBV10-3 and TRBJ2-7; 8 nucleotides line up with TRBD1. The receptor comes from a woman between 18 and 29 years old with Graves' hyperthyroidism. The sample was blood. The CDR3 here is CAISAWETGDVYEQYF. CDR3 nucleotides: TGTGCCATCAGTGCGTGGGAGACAGGGGATGTCTACGAGCAGTACTTC.